This T cell receptor beta chain was profiled in a study of T cell responses to AZD1222 COVID-19 vaccine. As to this clone: Its matching antigen is unknown.

Profiling relied on immunoSEQ multiplex PCR, and the TCRdb table lists in-frame clones only, not all of them. The sample holds 130,000 to 150,000 clones; just over 90% are singletons and the top ten take approximately 2.1%. Study-level points and caveats: Baseline seropositivity characterized only a handful of AZD1222 recipients. With two AZD1222 doses given, Spike-specific TCR breadth and depth both rose.

The source is an adult in good health. The source was peripheral blood, collected on day 0 of AZD1222 vaccination.

The CDR3 DNA follows: TGTGCCAGCAGTGCCTTCAGGGGCTCCTACGAGCAGTACTTC. Protein product: CASSAFRGSYEQYF. The chain joins TRBV2 to TRBJ2-7; weak D call: TRBD1 (6 bases). CDR1 is SNHLY, CDR2 FYNNEI, per germline. CDR3 length: 14 amino acids. V was clipped by 4 bases and J by 0 bases, with 10 bases between them.